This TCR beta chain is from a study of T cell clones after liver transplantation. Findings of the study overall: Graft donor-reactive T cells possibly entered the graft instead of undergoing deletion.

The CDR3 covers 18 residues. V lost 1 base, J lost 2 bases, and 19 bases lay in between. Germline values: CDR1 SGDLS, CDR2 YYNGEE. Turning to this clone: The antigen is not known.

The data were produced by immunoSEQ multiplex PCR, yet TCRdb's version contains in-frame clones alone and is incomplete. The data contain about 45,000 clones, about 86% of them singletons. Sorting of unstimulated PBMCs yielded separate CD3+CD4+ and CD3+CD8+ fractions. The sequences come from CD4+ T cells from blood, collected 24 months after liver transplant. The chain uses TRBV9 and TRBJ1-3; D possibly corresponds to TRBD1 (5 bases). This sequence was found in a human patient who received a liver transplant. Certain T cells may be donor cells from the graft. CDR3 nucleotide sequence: TGTGCCAGCAGCGTAAGGGCCGGGGGGAATAAGGCTGGAAACACCATATATTTT. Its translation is CASSVRAGGNKAGNTIYF.